The 28 T cell receptor beta chains in this list originate from one sample, sequenced in a study of blood T cell repertoires in COVID-19. The data were produced by immunoSEQ multiplex PCR, yet TCRdb's version contains in-frame clones alone and is incomplete. Here the sample spans a few hundred thousand clones, around three quarters being singletons. The specimen sequenced was peripheral blood. These receptors came from a woman in her 70s with acute or convalescent COVID-19.

The table lists this clone with many counts. The chain recombines TRBV7-6 with TRBJ2-3; possible D gene TRBD1, 8 bases. V was pared by 5 bases and J by 1 base, with 13 bases between. CDR3 length equals 15 residues. Germline CDR1 is SGHVS and CDR2 is FNYEAQ. CDR3 residues: CASSIQGGGTDTQYF. CDR3 nucleotide sequence: TGTGCCAGCAGCATACAGGGGGGGGGCACAGATACGCAGTATTTT.

The chain links TRBV7-3 to TRBJ2-2; D might be TRBD2 (6 bases). Germline CDR1 is SGHTA and CDR2 is FQGTGA. CDR3 size: 15 residues. Trimming removed 3 bases from V and 5 bases from J, with 13 bases in between. DNA for the CDR3: TGTGCCAGCAGCTTGCACACAGGAGGGACCGGGGAGCTGTTTTTT. Encoded protein: CASSLHTGGTGELFF.

The J gene is TRBJ1-1, the V gene TRBV7-6; D gene unclear. This CDR3 comprises 13 residues. Germline assignment: CDR1 SGHVS and CDR2 FNYEAQ. With 5 bases removed from V and 5 bases from J, the gap between germline ends came to 12 bases. CDR3 loop: CASSRGVYTEAFF. The DNA for the CDR3 is TGTGCCAGCAGCCGAGGAGTGTATACTGAAGCTTTCTTT.

In its sample, this clone was seen a few times. The chain is built from TRBV29-1 and TRBJ1-1; D ambiguous. From germline, CDR1 is SQVTM and CDR2 ANQGSEA. The CDR3 loop spans 8 amino acids. The CDR3 nucleotides read TGCGGAGGAGACCGAGCTTTCTTT. It translates to CGGDRAFF. The full variable domain, in which reference TRBV29-1 and TRBJ1-1 provide the parts outside the CDR3, is SAVISQKPSRDICQRGTSLTIQCQVDSQVTMMFWYRQQPGQSLTLIATANQGSEATYESGFVIDKFPISRPNLTFSTLTVSNMSPEDSSIYLCGGDRAFFGQGTRLTVV.

This chain joins TRBV6-5 and TRBJ1-1; a possible D gene is TRBD1 (5 bases). V lost 5 bases to trimming and J lost 0 bases, with 10 bases between them. The germline gives CDR1 MNHEY, CDR2 SVGAGI. This CDR3 is 14 amino acids long. CDR3 residues: CASSRQKLNTEAFF. CDR3 nucleotides: TGTGCCAGCAGTAGACAGAAACTGAACACTGAAGCTTTCTTT.

V and J are TRBV6-5 and TRBJ1-6; perhaps TRBD1 as D (5 bases). From germline, CDR1 is MNHEY and CDR2 SVGAGI. Trimming pared 7 bases from V and 5 bases from J, leaving 15 bases between. The CDR3 spans 15 residues. CDR3 in amino acids: CASTYSGGDNSPLHF. The CDR3 nucleotides read TGTGCCAGCACCTACTCAGGAGGGGATAATTCACCCCTCCACTTT.

The chain has TRBV10-3 and TRBJ2-5; 11 bases are a match to TRBD2. Germline V lookup: CDR1 ENHRY, CDR2 SYGVKD. The CDR3 runs to 18 residues. With 0 bases clipped from V and 3 bases from J, the junction kept 9 bases outside the gene matches. The CDR3 region has the DNA TGTGCCATCAGTGAGTCTAAGGCTAGCGGGGGGTTGAAAGAGACCCAGTACTTC. It translates to CAISESKASGGLKETQYF.

The V gene is TRBV12-3 or TRBV12-4, the J gene TRBJ2-7, with a weak D call TRBD2 (6 bases). The CDR3 runs to 13 residues. V lost 7 bases and J 4 bases, leaving 14 bases between the germline ends. DNA for the CDR3: TGTGCCAGCACAACGGGGGTTAGTTACGAGCAGTACTTC. Encoded protein: CASTTGVSYEQYF.

This clone was observed a single time. The genes are TRBV19 and TRBJ2-1; 9 bases line up with TRBD2. Germline CDR1 is LNHDA and CDR2 is SQIVND (reference sequence). This CDR3 has 14 residues. V trimming: 5 bases; J trimming: 11 bases; junction bases outside the gene matches: 10. This CDR3 reads CASSPLSGGHQQFF. CDR3 coding DNA: TGTGCCAGTAGTCCTCTTAGCGGGGGCCACCAGCAGTTCTTC.

The V call is TRBV14, the J call TRBJ1-4; D perhaps matches TRBD1 (6 bases). Germline CDR1 reads SGHDN; CDR2 reads FVKESK. The CDR3 is made up of 16 amino acids. The V gene lost 4 bases and the J gene lost 0 bases, with 12 bases spanning the gap. The CDR3 DNA reads as TGTGCCAGCAGCCTTAGGACAGTCTCAACTAATGAAAAACTGTTTTTT. This sequence encodes CASSLRTVSTNEKLFF.

This clone was seen just once. The rearrangement links TRBV7-9 to TRBJ2-3; D call uncertain. The CDR3 spans 13 residues. Trimming left V 5 bases short and J 5 bases short, with 11 bases between. Looked up from germline, CDR1 is SEHNR and CDR2 is FQNEAQ (reference sequence). CDR3 sequence: CASSPTFGDTQYF. In nucleotides, the CDR3 is TGTGCCAGCAGCCCGACATTTGGAGATACGCAGTATTTT.

In this sample, this clone turned up once. V gene TRBV7-9 combines with J gene TRBJ2-7; D is undetermined. This CDR3 is 13 amino acids long. With 0 bases removed from V and 4 bases from J, the gap between germline ends came to 7 bases. Germline CDR1 reads SEHNR; CDR2 reads FQNEAQ (reference sequence). The CDR3 protein is CASSLAPVYEQYF. In DNA form, the CDR3 reads TGTGCCAGCAGCTTAGCCCCTGTGTACGAGCAGTACTTC. The variable domain in full, completed from reference TRBV7-9 and TRBJ2-7, reads DTGVSQNPRHKITKRGQNVTFRCDPISEHNRLYWYRQTLGQGPEFLTYFQNEAQLEKSRLLSDRFSAERPKGSFSTLEIQRTEQGDSAMYLCASSLAPVYEQYFGPGTRLTVT.

The CDR3 DNA follows: TGTGCCAGCATTTCAGGGGGCGAGATTGAAGCTTTCTTT. It codes for CASISGGEIEAFF. The chain uses TRBV2 and TRBJ1-1; 8 bases fit TRBD1. CDR3 length: 13 residues. V gave up 7 bases and J gave up 7 bases; unmatched junction bases: 8. Germline CDR1 SNHLY, CDR2 FYNNEI.

This clone was picked up a small number of times. The rearrangement links TRBV6-5 to TRBJ1-5; D uncertain. The V end lost 5 bases, the J end lost 5 bases, and 10 bases lay between the germline ends. The length of the CDR3 is 13 residues. Per germline, CDR1 MNHEY and CDR2 SVGAGI. The CDR3 loop reads CASSPGWDQPQHF. The CDR3 bases are TGTGCCAGCAGTCCAGGTTGGGATCAGCCCCAGCATTTT.

V gene TRBV7-3 combines with J gene TRBJ2-7; 11 bases align to TRBD1. Trimming took 4 bases from V and 3 from J; bases not matched to a gene: 5. CDR1 and CDR2 (germline): SGHTA, FQGTGA. This CDR3 comprises 15 residues. CDR3 amino acids: CASSSGTGGSYEQYF. The CDR3 nucleotides are TGTGCCAGCAGCTCGGGGACAGGGGGAAGCTACGAGCAGTACTTC.

In DNA form, the CDR3 reads TGTGCCAGCAGCCCTCCTAGCGGGGGGGGAGACTACAATGAGCAGTTCTTC. It yields the protein CASSPPSGGGDYNEQFF. This sequence joins TRBV5-4 and TRBJ2-1; 12 bases fit TRBD2. V shed 4 bases, J shed 3 bases, and the junction held 8 bases outside the gene matches. There are 17 residues in the CDR3. CDR1 is SGHNT, CDR2 YYREEE, per germline (reference sequence).

The chain uses TRBV24-1 and TRBJ2-5; perhaps TRBD1 as D (5 bases). Germline CDR1 and CDR2: KGHDR and SFDVKD. The CDR3 length is 13 residues. With 7 bases removed from V and 5 bases from J, the gap between germline ends came to 13 bases. CDR3 DNA sequence: TGTGCCACCAGACCTAGGGGTGGGGAGACCCAGTACTTC. Amino acid sequence: CATRPRGGETQYF.

The chain uses TRBV12-3 or TRBV12-4 and TRBJ1-2, with D possibly matching TRBD1 (5 bases). Trimming cost V 6 bases and J 4 bases, with 9 bases left between them. This CDR3 has 12 residues. The CDR3 region is CASRGGPYGYTF. DNA for the CDR3: TGTGCCAGCAGGGGGGGACCCTATGGCTACACCTTC.

The V and J genes are TRBV2 and TRBJ2-5; TRBD2 aligns across 11 bases. Germline lookup yields CDR1 SNHLY and CDR2 FYNNEI. CDR3 length: 17 amino acids. After removal of 6 bases from V and 4 bases from J, the junction contained 13 bases not matched to a gene. The chain's CDR3 is CASRAGLAVRGGETQYF. The CDR3 bases are TGTGCCAGCAGAGCGGGACTAGCGGTCCGGGGAGGAGAGACCCAGTACTTC.

The chain is built from TRBV6-4 and TRBJ2-3; perhaps TRBD1 as D (6 bases). The CDR3 is 13 residues long. Trimming cost V 6 bases and J 12 bases, with 19 bases left between them. CDR1 and CDR2 from the germline V gene are MRHNA and SNTAGT. The CDR3 here is CASRGQPGQTQYF. For the CDR3, the DNA is TGTGCCAGCAGGGGCCAACCGGGACAAACCCAGTATTTT.

The V and J genes are TRBV12-3 or TRBV12-4 and TRBJ1-2; TRBD1 agrees at 7 bases. The CDR3 is made up of 12 amino acids. Trimming cost V 6 bases and J 4 bases; bases outside gene matches: 2. For the CDR3, the DNA is TGTGCCAGCAGGGGGGACAGCTATGGCTACACCTTC. This gives the protein CASRGDSYGYTF.

The rearrangement links TRBV7-2 to TRBJ2-5, with 11 positions matching TRBD2. The CDR3 length is 15 residues. V dropped 5 bases and J dropped 2; count of bases not matched to a gene: 4. Germline values: CDR1 SGHTA, CDR2 FQGNSA. The CDR3 sequence: CASSNLAGGQETQYF. The CDR3 coding sequence is TGTGCCAGCAGCAATCTAGCGGGGGGTCAAGAGACCCAGTACTTC.

The chain uses TRBV4-1 and TRBJ1-1; D ambiguous. The germline V gene encodes CDR1 MGHRA and CDR2 YSYEKL. Between the trimmed V and J ends, which lost 7 bases and 5 bases, there was a span of 23 bases. The CDR3 extends over 16 amino acids. The DNA of the CDR3 is TGCGCCAGCATGAGTGGTTCGGGGTTTGGTGGTACTGAAGCTTTCTTT. Encoded protein: CASMSGSGFGGTEAFF.

J is TRBJ1-2 and V is TRBV10-3; possibly TRBD1 for D (6 bases). Trimming left V 6 bases short and J 4 bases short, with 15 bases between. This CDR3 region has 14 residues. CDR1 and CDR2 (germline): ENHRY, SYGVKD. CDR3 amino acids: CAIRPGGASYGYTF. The CDR3 nucleotides read TGTGCCATCAGGCCTGGGGGGGCTTCCTATGGCTACACCTTC.

This clone was detected a few times. V is TRBV12-5 and J is TRBJ1-2, with TRBD1 identical over 7 bases. The V segment lost 2 bases and the J segment 8 bases; nucleotides outside the gene matches: 8. CDR1 is LGHNT and CDR2 is FRNRAP in the germline V gene. The CDR3 totals 14 residues. CDR3 nucleotides: TGTGCTAGTGGTTTGCCGGATTCAGGGGGAGGCTACACCTTC. Amino acids: CASGLPDSGGGYTF. The full variable domain, its missing parts supplied by reference TRBV12-5 and TRBJ1-2, is DARVTQTPRHKVTEMGQEVTMRCQPILGHNTVFWYRQTMMQGLELLAYFRNRAPLDDSGMPKDRFSAEMPDATLATLKIQPSEPRDSAVYFCASGLPDSGGGYTFGSGTRLTVV.

This clone appeared once. The CDR3 nucleotides read TGTGCCAGTAGTAATCTCGGAGTGAACACTGAAGCTTTCTTT. It codes for CASSNLGVNTEAFF. The gene calls are TRBV19 and TRBJ1-1; D remains unclear. V dropped 4 bases and J dropped 0 bases, with 9 bases sitting between them. Per the germline V gene, CDR1 is LNHDA and CDR2 is SQIVND (reference sequence). This CDR3 comprises 14 residues.

The chain joins TRBV24-1 to TRBJ2-7, with 13 bases matching TRBD2. The CDR3 contains 18 residues. Unmatched junction bases numbered 16, after V lost 10 bases and J lost 2 bases. In germline, CDR1 is KGHDR, CDR2 SFDVKD. CDR3 DNA: TGTGCCACGCCCCAATCCGGGACTAGCGGGGAAAGGGCCTACGAGCAGTACTTC. Translated: CATPQSGTSGERAYEQYF.

This rearrangement joins TRBV6-5 to TRBJ2-2; 9 bases agree with TRBD2. Trimming cost V 8 bases and J 3 bases; bases outside gene matches: 1. CDR3 length equals 13 residues. Germline V gene sequence: CDR1 MNHEY, CDR2 SVGAGI. The CDR3 DNA is TGTGCCAGCCGCGGGGGGGACACCGGGGAGCTGTTTTTT. Translated, it gives CASRGGDTGELFF.